The T cell receptor (beta chain) described here comes from a study of T cells in Graves' hyperthyroidism and ophthalmopathy. Study outcomes and limitations: Expanded thyroid clonotypes (above 0.001) were mostly also found in blood.

Stable Graves' hyperthyroidism meant no ophthalmopathy progression within 18 months. Each 10 ml fresh peripheral blood draw supplied the PBMCs. TCR beta CDR3 regions were amplified from RNA transcripts. The primer set for the first-round RT-PCR of the TCR CDR3 was HTBI. TCRdb reprocessed the multiplex PCR reads with MiXCR, giving one entry per CDR3 protein. There are hundreds of thousands of distinct CDR3 sequences in the sample; around 14% occur only once, and around 7.3% lies in the top ten. In its sample, this clonotype was seen many times. Antigen unknown. Material: blood. This TCR was sampled from a woman in her late teens or twenties with Graves' hyperthyroidism.

Here the CDR3 reads CSARMEGLEKQFF. The CDR3 DNA reads TGCAGTGCTAGAATGGAAGGGTTAGAAAAGCAGTTCTTC. J is TRBJ2-1 and V is TRBV20-1; D unresolved. Germline lookup yields CDR1 DFQATT and CDR2 SNEGSKA (reference sequence). Deletions cut 2 bases from V and 11 bases from J, with 16 bases between. This CDR3 contains 13 residues.